This is a list of T cell receptor beta chains from one sample in a study of CD8+ T cells in alopecia areata. Assay used: immunoSEQ multiplex PCR; TCRdb lists only in-frame clones, some missing. The sample consists of about 180,000 clones, about 70% of them appearing once. Source: CD8+ T cells sorted from blood, taken at week 0. These receptors came from a human donor with alopecia areata. Both conserved end residues are part of each CDR3. A D gene is named only where the DNA matches it firmly.

TRBJ2-5 TRBD1 TRBV29-1 CSVEDRRQETQYF
TRBJ1-1 . TRBV27 CASSPNKGAEAFF
TRBJ1-5 TRBD1 TRBV4-1 CASSQEQGAGQPQHF
TRBJ2-2 TRBD2 TRBV2 CASTRGGFKTGELFF
TRBJ2-2 . TRBV29-1 CSVEVPNTGELFF
TRBJ1-5 . TRBV11-1 CASSLGGGQPQHF
TRBJ1-2 TRBD1 TRBV7-8 CASSRDGQDGYTF
TRBJ1-5 . TRBV23-1 CASSRLEGQCFWQPQHF
TRBJ2-7 TRBD1 TRBV19 CASSHGTGEVYEQYF
TRBJ1-5 . TRBV2 CASSDLLGRGGQPQHF
TRBJ1-4 . TRBV28 CASSKITNEKLFF
TRBJ1-1 . TRBV11-2 CASSSSGLSNTEAFF
TRBJ1-6 . TRBV30 CAWEDISYNSPLHF
TRBJ1-4 . TRBV6-1 CASSEETATNEKLFF
TRBJ1-2 . TRBV6-6 CASSPGMDYGYTF
TRBJ2-3 TRBD2 TRBV9 CASSVRTGGGITDTQYF
TRBJ2-5 . TRBV7-3 CASSLNGGAYYQETQYF
TRBJ2-7 . TRBV27 CASSIGVGVPAYEQYF
TRBJ2-1 . TRBV5-6 CASSVGFGGFGEQFF
TRBJ2-3 . TRBV12-5 CASGRPWEADTQYF
TRBJ1-5 TRBD1 TRBV19 CASSIRDRQLLEPQHF
TRBJ1-6 . TRBV18 CASSPQWSSYNSPLHF
TRBJ1-1 . TRBV9 CASSVQGSNTEAFF
TRBJ2-5 . TRBV5-6 CASSLSGETQYF
TRBJ2-3 . TRBV14 CASSQAGGTDTQYF
TRBJ1-2 . TRBV27 CASSPSTLISGYTF
TRBJ2-3 . TRBV7-2 CASSLNSGAGTDTQYF
TRBJ1-5 TRBD1 TRBV30 CAWSAGTGNQPQHF
TRBJ2-7 . TRBV29-1 CSVEAPDYEQYF
TRBJ1-6 . TRBV27 CASSLSAGSSYNSPLHF
TRBJ1-1 . TRBV7-9 CASSFTPPLKGPEAFF
TRBJ1-5 . TRBV15 CATSKGVQPQHF
TRBJ2-7 . TRBV25-1 CASMVGYEQYF
TRBJ1-3 . TRBV6-5 CASSYGQSSGNTIYF
TRBJ1-6 TRBD1 TRBV27 CASSLFIRPGQVRYNSPLHF
TRBJ2-7 TRBD1 TRBV7-8 CASSPPTGSYEQYF
TRBJ2-7 . TRBV2 CASGGANEQYF
TRBJ1-5 . TRBV27 CASKWSMTAQPQHF
TRBJ2-1 . TRBV13 CASSPGRSNEQFF
TRBJ1-2 TRBD1 TRBV9 CASSADRGNYGYTF
TRBJ2-7 TRBD1 TRBV29-1 CSVMGQGGITPGYEQYF
TRBJ1-2 . TRBV6-6 CASSSPSMDGEYGYTF